This TCR beta chain was obtained from a study of identical twins. Study-wide results and caveats: It was cross-sectional statistical analysis, not following the same donors, that the conclusions relied on.

All donors were healthy Caucasians. TCRdb re-derived calls from the 5' RACE reads in MiXCR, one entry per CDR3 protein. The sample records 420,000 or so distinct CDR3 sequences, approximately 17% being singletons. The CDR3 contains 16 residues. Trimming shortened V by 2 bases and J by 1 base, and 14 bases separated the two germline ends. Germline CDR1 is MNHEY and CDR2 is SVGEGT. This clonotype was observed a handful of times. Antigen: not known. The sample taken for sequencing was naive T cells sorted from blood. The clonotype originates from a man aged 50 to 59 in good health. V is TRBV6-2 or TRBV6-3 and J is TRBJ1-1; TRBD1 might be the D (5 bases). This CDR3 is CASSYVPWGANTEAFF. The CDR3 DNA sequence: TGTGCCAGCAGTTACGTCCCGTGGGGCGCGAACACTGAAGCTTTCTTT.